The TCR beta chain under discussion was sequenced for a study of cytomegalovirus exposure and HLA in healthy donors. Overall study findings and caveats: Fewer N-insertions than the roughly 670-donor mean were reportedly shown by an Asian-associated ancestry cluster in a later analysis. Common viral pathogens were later found to be apparently linked to several of the most significant clusters. Reportedly, TCR beta sequences accurately predicted HLA-A and HLA-B alleles in most subjects.

CDR1 is MNHEY and CDR2 is SVGAGI in the germline V gene. V dropped 6 bases and J dropped 5; count of bases not matched to a gene: 5. The CDR3 is 13 amino acids. These donors, healthy bone marrow donors, were studied. Concerning this clone: What it binds is unknown.

Amplification used 60 Vbeta primers and 13 Jbeta primers. Repertoires were generated with immunoSEQ multiplex PCR, while TCRdb's copy carries only in-frame clones and drops some. The data show 55,000 to 70,000 clones, about 69% seen once. V and J are TRBV6-5 and TRBJ1-2; TRBD1 aligns across 8 bases. The clonotype originates from a woman aged 25 to 45 in good health and CMV-seronegative. Input material: PBMCs. CDR3 in DNA: TGTGCCAGCAGCCTCACAGGGGGGTATGGCTACACCTTC. This codes for CASSLTGGYGYTF.